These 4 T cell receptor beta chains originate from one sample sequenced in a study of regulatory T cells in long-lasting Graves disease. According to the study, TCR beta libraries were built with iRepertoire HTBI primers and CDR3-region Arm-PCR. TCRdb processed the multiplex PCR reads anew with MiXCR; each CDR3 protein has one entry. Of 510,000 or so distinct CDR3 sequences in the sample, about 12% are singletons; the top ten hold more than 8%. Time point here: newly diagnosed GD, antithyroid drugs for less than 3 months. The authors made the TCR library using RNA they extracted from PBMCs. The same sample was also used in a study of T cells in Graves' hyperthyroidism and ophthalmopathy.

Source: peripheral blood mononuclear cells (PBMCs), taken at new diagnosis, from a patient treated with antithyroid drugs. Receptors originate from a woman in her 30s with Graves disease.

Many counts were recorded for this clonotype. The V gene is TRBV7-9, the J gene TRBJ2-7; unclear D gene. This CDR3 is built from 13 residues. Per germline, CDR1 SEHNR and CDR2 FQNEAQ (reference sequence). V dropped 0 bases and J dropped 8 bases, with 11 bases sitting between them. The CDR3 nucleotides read TGTGCCAGCAGCTTAGCGTGGGTTGACAAGCAGTACTTC. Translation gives CASSLAWVDKQYF.

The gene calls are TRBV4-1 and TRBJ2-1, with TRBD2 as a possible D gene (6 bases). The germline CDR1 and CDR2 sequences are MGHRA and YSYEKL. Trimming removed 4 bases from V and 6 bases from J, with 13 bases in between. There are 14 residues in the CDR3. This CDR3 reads CASSRTREPNEQFF. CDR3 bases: TGCGCCAGCAGCCGAACCCGGGAGCCCAATGAGCAGTTCTTC.

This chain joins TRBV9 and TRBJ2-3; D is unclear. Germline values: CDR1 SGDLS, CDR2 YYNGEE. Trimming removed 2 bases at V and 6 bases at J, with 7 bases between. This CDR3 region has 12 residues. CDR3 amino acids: CASSVSFDTQYF. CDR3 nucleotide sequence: TGTGCCAGCAGCGTGTCTTTCGATACGCAGTATTTT.

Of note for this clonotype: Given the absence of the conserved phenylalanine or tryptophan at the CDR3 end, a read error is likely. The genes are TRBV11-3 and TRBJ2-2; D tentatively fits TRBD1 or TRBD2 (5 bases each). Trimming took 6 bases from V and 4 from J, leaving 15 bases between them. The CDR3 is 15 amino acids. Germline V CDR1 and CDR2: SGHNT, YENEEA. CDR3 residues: CASRWSWDGTGELFL. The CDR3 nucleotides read TGTGCCAGCAGATGGAGCTGGGACGGCACCGGGGAGCTGTTTCTT.